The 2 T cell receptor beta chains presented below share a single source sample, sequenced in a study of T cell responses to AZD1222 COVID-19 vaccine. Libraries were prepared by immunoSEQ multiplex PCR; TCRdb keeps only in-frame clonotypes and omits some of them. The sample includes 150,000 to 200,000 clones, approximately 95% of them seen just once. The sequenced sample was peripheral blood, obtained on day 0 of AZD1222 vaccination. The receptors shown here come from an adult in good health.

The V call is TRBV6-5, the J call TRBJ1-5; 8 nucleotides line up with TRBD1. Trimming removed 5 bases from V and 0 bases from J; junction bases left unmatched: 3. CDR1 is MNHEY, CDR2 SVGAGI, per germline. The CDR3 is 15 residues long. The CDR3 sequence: CASSRQGHSNQPQHF. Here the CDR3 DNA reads TGTGCCAGCAGTCGACAGGGGCATAGCAATCAGCCCCAGCATTTT.

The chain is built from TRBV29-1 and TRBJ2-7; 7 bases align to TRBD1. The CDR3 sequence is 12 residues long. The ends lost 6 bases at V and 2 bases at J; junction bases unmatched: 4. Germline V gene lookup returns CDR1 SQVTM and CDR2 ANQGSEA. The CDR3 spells CSVATGTYEQYF. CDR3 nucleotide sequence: TGCAGCGTGGCGACAGGGACCTACGAGCAGTACTTC.